This T cell receptor (beta chain) stems from a study of OX40 agonist ivuxolimab in advanced cancers. For the study at large: All patients had ivuxolimab intravenously every 2 weeks at 0.01 to 10 mg/kg. Eligibility admitted prior anti-PD-1, anti-PD-L1 or anti-CTLA-4 therapy; roughly 37% had some.

This clone was detected a few times. Its antigen remains unknown. Assay: immunoSEQ multiplex PCR; the TCRdb copy retains only in-frame clones and omits some. Among 30,000 to 40,000 clones listed, about 83% were seen once. Study-level results: CD4+ and CD8+ T cells in blood underwent clonal expansion by week 6 at 0.1 to 3.0 mg/kg.

The input for sequencing was CD4+ or CD8+ T cells sorted from blood, taken in a trial of the OX40 agonist ivuxolimab. The receptor was isolated from an adult with an advanced solid tumor such as melanoma, head and neck, liver or kidney cancer.

The CDR3 sequence is CASSLSLAGGSSEQFF. In nucleotides, the CDR3 is TGTGCCAGCAGCTTAAGTCTAGCGGGAGGGAGTAGTGAGCAGTTCTTC. This rearrangement joins TRBV9 to TRBJ2-1, with TRBD2 matching over 12 bases. Germline assignment: CDR1 SGDLS and CDR2 YYNGEE. The CDR3 is 16 amino acids. V was pared by 4 bases and J by 9 bases, with 11 bases of the junction left unmatched. Drawing the rest from reference TRBV9 and TRBJ2-1, the complete variable domain is DSGVTQTPKHLITATGQRVTLRCSPRSGDLSVYWYQQSLDQGLQFLIQYYNGEERAKGNILERFSAQQFPDLHSELNLSSLELGDSALYFCASSLSLAGGSSEQFFGPGTRLTVL.